This entry lists 24 T cell receptor beta chains sequenced from one sample in a study of cytomegalovirus exposure and HLA in healthy donors. Libraries were prepared by immunoSEQ multiplex PCR; TCRdb keeps only in-frame clonotypes and omits some of them. The sample yields 100,000 to 150,000 clones, 80% to 90% seen once. Sequencing used PBMCs. The receptors were sampled from a young woman in good health and CMV-seronegative.

This clone was observed a single time. The chain couples TRBV7-8 to TRBJ2-7; maybe TRBD2 (6 bases). CDR3 length: 16 amino acids. Trimming pared 0 bases from V and 4 bases from J, leaving 16 bases between. CDR1 and CDR2 from the germline V gene are SGHVS and FQNEAQ. CDR3 region: CASSLAGGRAGYEQYF. Written as DNA, the CDR3 is TGTGCCAGCAGCTTAGCTGGGGGGAGAGCTGGTTACGAGCAGTACTTC.

In its sample, this clone was seen once. The J gene is TRBJ1-4, the V gene TRBV9; 9 bases match TRBD1. Germline-derived CDR1 and CDR2 are SGDLS and YYNGEE. The V segment lost 2 bases and the J segment 4 bases; nucleotides outside the gene matches: 3. This CDR3 has 15 amino acids. CDR3: CASSVDRGDNEKLFF. The CDR3 coding sequence is TGTGCCAGCAGCGTCGACAGGGGGGATAATGAAAAACTGTTTTTT.

The chain employs TRBV15 and TRBJ1-5; no definite D call. There are 14 residues in the CDR3. Trimming left V 5 bases short and J 8 bases short, with 16 bases between. Germline lookup yields CDR1 LNHNV and CDR2 YYDKDF (reference sequence). CDR3 coding DNA: TGTGCCACCAGCCCGACTAAGTCGATGGAGCCCCAGCATTTT. The encoded protein is CATSPTKSMEPQHF.

The chain combines TRBV7-8 with TRBJ2-6, with D maybe TRBD1 (5 bases). The CDR3 has 15 residues. CDR1 is SGHVS, CDR2 FQNEAQ, per germline. The V end was cut by 1 base, the J end by 2 bases, with 6 bases between. CDR3 sequence: CASSLEGAGANVLTF. The CDR3 DNA sequence: TGTGCCAGCAGCTTAGAAGGGGCTGGGGCCAACGTCCTGACTTTC.

The chain couples TRBV18 to TRBJ1-6; 7 bases fit TRBD1. Germline assignment: CDR1 KGHSH and CDR2 LQKENI. The CDR3 covers 15 residues. Germline trimming cut 4 bases from V and 7 bases from J; bases unmatched to any gene: 7. The CDR3, as DNA: TGTGCCAGCTCACAAACCGGGACAGAGAATTCACCCCTCCACTTT. Translating gives CASSQTGTENSPLHF.

The V call is TRBV9, the J call TRBJ2-3, with a possible D match to TRBD1 (6 bases). Germline CDR1 is SGDLS and CDR2 is YYNGEE. There are 15 residues in the CDR3. Deletions cut 2 bases from V and 4 bases from J, with 14 bases between. The CDR3 DNA is TGTGCCAGCAGCGTCACAGGGCTCGGGCCAGATACGCAGTATTTT. It specifies CASSVTGLGPDTQYF. Together with reference TRBV9 and TRBJ2-3, the CDR3 gives the full variable domain: DSGVTQTPKHLITATGQRVTLRCSPRSGDLSVYWYQQSLDQGLQFLIQYYNGEERAKGNILERFSAQQFPDLHSELNLSSLELGDSALYFCASSVTGLGPDTQYFGPGTRLTVL.

The chain carries TRBV27 and TRBJ2-7; possibly TRBD1 for D (6 bases). The CDR3 is made up of 15 amino acids. Trimming shortened V by 5 bases and J by 0 bases, and 14 bases separated the two germline ends. Per the germline V gene, CDR1 is MNHEY and CDR2 is SMNVEV (reference sequence). The CDR3 spells CASSPPGHLSYEQYF. CDR3 sequence (DNA): TGTGCCAGCAGTCCTCCGGGACACCTCTCCTACGAGCAGTACTTC.

The CDR3 here is CASSPMTGGLYGYTF. Here the CDR3 DNA reads TGTGCCAGCAGTCCAATGACAGGGGGACTCTATGGCTACACCTTC. The chain recombines TRBV2 with TRBJ1-2; 9 bases line up with TRBD1. V gave up 5 bases and J gave up 4 bases; unmatched junction bases: 8. The CDR3 totals 15 residues. CDR1 is SNHLY, CDR2 FYNNEI, per germline.

CDR3 residues: CASSNRREYTDTQYF. CDR3 nucleotides: TGTGCCAGCTCTAATAGACGGGAGTACACAGATACGCAGTATTTT. This chain links TRBV28 with TRBJ2-3; TRBD2 is a possible D gene (6 bases). V was shortened by 8 bases and J by 2 bases, with 17 bases between the two germline ends. The CDR3 covers 15 residues. CDR1 MDHEN and CDR2 SYDVKM come from the germline V gene.

The chain recombines TRBV29-1 with TRBJ2-5, with D perhaps TRBD2 (6 bases). V was shortened by 4 bases and J by 1 base, with 13 bases between the two germline ends. In germline, CDR1 is SQVTM, CDR2 ANQGSEA. The CDR3 consists of 14 residues. The CDR3: CSVGLVGGQETQYF. The CDR3 region has the DNA TGCAGCGTTGGCTTGGTCGGGGGCCAAGAGACCCAGTACTTC. Filled out from reference TRBV29-1 and TRBJ2-5, the complete variable domain reads SAVISQKPSRDICQRGTSLTIQCQVDSQVTMMFWYRQQPGQSLTLIATANQGSEATYESGFVIDKFPISRPNLTFSTLTVSNMSPEDSSIYLCSVGLVGGQETQYFGPGTRLLVL.

This chain uses TRBV7-9 with TRBJ2-3; no firm D call. Germline V gene lookup returns CDR1 SEHNR and CDR2 FQNEAQ (reference sequence). The CDR3 has 11 amino acids. V was clipped by 10 bases and J by 5 bases, with 10 bases between them. The CDR3 reads CATTSGDTQYF. CDR3 sequence (DNA): TGTGCCACCACAAGTGGAGATACGCAGTATTTT.

This clone is a singleton in its sample. The V and J genes are TRBV29-1 and TRBJ2-7; no firm D call. CDR3 size: 13 residues. Trimming stripped 5 bases from V and 1 base from J, with 12 bases between. Germline CDR1 and CDR2: SQVTM and ANQGSEA. The CDR3 DNA reads as TGCAGCGTTCAGTCCAGTTCATCCTACGAGCAGTACTTC. It yields the protein CSVQSSSSYEQYF.

The rearrangement joins TRBV27 to TRBJ2-5; 16 bases are shared with TRBD2. The CDR3 length is 17 residues. CDR1 is MNHEY and CDR2 is SMNVEV in the germline V gene (reference sequence). The V and J ends lost 6 bases and 2 bases, in that order; junction bases with no gene match: 6. The CDR3 here is CASRGLAGGLGQETQYF. DNA for the CDR3: TGTGCCAGCAGGGGACTAGCGGGGGGGCTAGGTCAAGAGACCCAGTACTTC.

This chain connects TRBV5-1 to TRBJ1-4; TRBD1 matches 9 bases. The V gene end was trimmed by 0 bases and the J gene end by 7 bases; junction bases not matched to a gene: 7. This CDR3 comprises 16 residues. Looked up from germline, CDR1 is SGHRS and CDR2 is YFSETQ. This CDR3 is CASSLGAGTGFEKLFF. For the CDR3, the DNA is TGCGCCAGCAGCTTGGGGGCCGGGACAGGGTTTGAAAAACTGTTTTTT. The entire variable domain, with the rest obtained from reference TRBV5-1 and TRBJ1-4, is as follows: KAGVTQTPRYLIKTRGQQVTLSCSPISGHRSVSWYQQTPGQGLQFLFEYFSETQRNKGNFPGRFSGRQFSNSRSEMNVSTLELGDSALYLCASSLGAGTGFEKLFFGSGTQLSVL.

The chain couples TRBV28 to TRBJ2-1; TRBD2 matches at 9 bases. Per germline, CDR1 MDHEN and CDR2 SYDVKM. The CDR3 sequence is 16 residues long. Trimming took 5 bases from V and 7 from J; bases not matched to a gene: 12. The CDR3 coding sequence is TGTGCCAGCAGTGCCGCGGGAGGGTTTAGGGATAATGAGCAGTTCTTC. Translated, it gives CASSAAGGFRDNEQFF.

The chain uses TRBV2 and TRBJ2-5; 11 bases map to TRBD1. V shed 3 bases and J 7 bases; nucleotides not matched to a gene: 10. CDR1 and CDR2 from the germline V gene are SNHLY and FYNNEI. The CDR3 sequence is 16 residues long. The CDR3 DNA reads as TGTGCCAGCAGTGACCTGTGGACAGGGGGCGGTGGGACCCAGTACTTC. The encoded protein is CASSDLWTGGGGTQYF.

The chain uses TRBV6-6 and TRBJ1-1; D might be TRBD1 (6 bases). The CDR3 contains 12 residues. Germline V gene sequence: CDR1 MNHNY, CDR2 SVGAGI (reference sequence). The CDR3 DNA reads as TGTGGGGCCGGACAGCTGAACACTGAAGCTTTCTTT. It specifies CGAGQLNTEAFF.

The chain carries TRBV5-4 and TRBJ1-2; a weak D match, TRBD1 (6 bases). V lost 0 bases, J lost 1 base, and 10 bases lay in between. Per the germline V gene, CDR1 is SGHNT and CDR2 is YYREEE (reference sequence). The CDR3 runs to 15 residues. As DNA, the CDR3 is TGTGCCAGCAGCTTGGTGCCAGGGGATAACTATGGCTACACCTTC. It is translated as CASSLVPGDNYGYTF.

This sequence joins TRBV7-9 and TRBJ1-6; D gene unclear. V was clipped by 1 base and J by 11 bases, with 15 bases between them. Germline V gene data show CDR1 as SEHNR and CDR2 as FQNEAQ (reference sequence). The CDR3 runs to 15 residues. The CDR3 sequence is CASSLGTRSGAPLHF. DNA of the CDR3: TGTGCCAGCAGCTTAGGTACGAGGTCCGGCGCACCCCTCCACTTT.

The V and J genes are TRBV30 and TRBJ1-1, with a tentative D call TRBD1 (5 bases). In germline, CDR1 is GTSNPN, CDR2 SVGIG (reference sequence). This CDR3 has 14 residues. V lost 0 bases to trimming and J lost 1 base, with 9 bases between them. CDR3 loop: CAWSVLDRNTEAFF. The DNA for the CDR3 is TGTGCCTGGAGTGTACTTGACAGGAACACTGAAGCTTTCTTT. Combining the CDR3 with reference TRBV30 and TRBJ1-1 gives the whole variable domain SQTIHQWPATLVQPVGSPLSLECTVEGTSNPNLYWYRQAAGRGLQLLFYSVGIGQISSEVPQNLSASRPQDRQFILSSKKLLLSDSGFYLCAWSVLDRNTEAFFGQGTRLTVV.

The V and J genes are TRBV27 and TRBJ1-3, with TRBD1 as a possible D gene (5 bases). V was cut by 8 bases and J by 4 bases, with 18 bases left in between. This CDR3 is 15 amino acids long. Germline V gene sequence: CDR1 MNHEY, CDR2 SMNVEV (reference sequence). The CDR3 DNA reads as TGTGCCAGCGGTCGGAGGGGCTACGGCGGAAACACCATATATTTT. Translated: CASGRRGYGGNTIYF.

The J gene is TRBJ2-2, the V gene TRBV5-4; 10 bases match TRBD2. The CDR3 length is 16 residues. Germline V gene data show CDR1 as SGHNT and CDR2 as YYREEE (reference sequence). J lost 4 bases, V lost 4 bases, and 7 bases had no gene match. The DNA of the CDR3 is TGTGCCAGCAGCGTCGATAGCGGGGGGAGCACCGGGGAGCTGTTTTTT. Amino acid sequence: CASSVDSGGSTGELFF.

Here the CDR3 DNA reads TGTGCCAGCAGCGCCGTGGCGGGGTTTAACACAGATACGCAGTATTTT. Translation: CASSAVAGFNTDTQYF. The genes are TRBV5-4 and TRBJ2-3, with a weak D call TRBD2 (6 bases). Trimming removed 4 bases from V and 2 bases from J, with 17 bases in between. The CDR3 loop spans 16 amino acids. CDR1 and CDR2 (germline): SGHNT, YYREEE (reference sequence).

The chain uses TRBV7-7 and TRBJ2-1; unclear D gene. Per the germline V gene, CDR1 is SSHAT and CDR2 is FNYEAQ (reference sequence). This CDR3 is built from 16 residues. Deletions cut 4 bases from V and 5 bases from J, with 18 bases between. DNA for the CDR3: TGTGCCAGCAGCTCTAGTGCGTACTCAACCCACAATGAGCAGTTCTTC. This codes for CASSSSAYSTHNEQFF.